This T cell receptor beta chain was retrieved from a study of T cell repertoires in cytomegalovirus infection. Overall study: Public TCR beta signatures marked donors with CMV infection and the matching HLA.

TCRdb reprocessed the reads via MiXCR and lists one record per CDR3 protein. The data contain roughly 760,000 distinct CDR3 sequences, under 40% of them seen just once; the ten biggest clones take up around 2.8%. CDR3 length equals 13 residues. Germline assignment: CDR1 SGHTA and CDR2 FQGNSA. V shed 0 bases and J shed 4 bases, with 6 bases lying between them. This clonotype was detected many times. Its antigen is currently unknown. Findings and limits, study-wide: It was HLA-C-restricted CMV-specific TCR beta clonotypes that dominated the response ex vivo.

The sequence was obtained from a human donor in good health (CMV status not recorded). Some clones in this sample may be carry-over from other donors' samples. The J gene is TRBJ1-2, the V gene TRBV7-2; D might be TRBD1 (6 bases). The sequencing input was PBMCs. Here the CDR3 DNA reads TGTGCCAGCAGCTTAGCCAGGGGCTATGGCTACACCTTC. Translation gives CASSLARGYGYTF.